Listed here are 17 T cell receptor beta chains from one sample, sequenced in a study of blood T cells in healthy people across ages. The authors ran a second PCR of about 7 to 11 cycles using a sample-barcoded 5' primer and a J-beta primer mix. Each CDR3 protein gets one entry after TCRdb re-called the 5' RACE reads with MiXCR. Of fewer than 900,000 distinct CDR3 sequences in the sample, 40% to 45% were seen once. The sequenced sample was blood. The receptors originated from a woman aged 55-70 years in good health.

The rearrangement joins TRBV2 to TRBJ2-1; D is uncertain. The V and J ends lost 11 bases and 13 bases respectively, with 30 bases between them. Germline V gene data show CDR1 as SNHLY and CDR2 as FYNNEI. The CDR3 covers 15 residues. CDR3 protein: CASGPQALLAETQFF. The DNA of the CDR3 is TGTGCCTCAGGCCCACAAGCCTTGCTTGCGGAGACCCAGTTCTTC.

The CDR3 reads CASSAQIRSEAFF. Written as DNA, the CDR3 is TGTGCCAGCAGCGCCCAAATACGGTCTGAAGCTTTCTTT. The rearrangement joins TRBV5-8 to TRBJ1-1, with D unresolved. The germline gives CDR1 SGHTS, CDR2 YDEGEE. The V gene lost 4 bases and the J gene lost 6 bases, with 13 bases spanning the gap. The CDR3 consists of 13 residues.

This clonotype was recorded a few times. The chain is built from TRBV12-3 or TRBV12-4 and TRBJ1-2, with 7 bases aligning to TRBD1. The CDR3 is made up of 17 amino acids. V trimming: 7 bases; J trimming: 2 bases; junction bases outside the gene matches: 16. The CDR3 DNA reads TGTGCCAGCACTCCTCCCAGATCGACAGGGCTGAACTATGGCTACACCTTC. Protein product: CASTPPRSTGLNYGYTF.

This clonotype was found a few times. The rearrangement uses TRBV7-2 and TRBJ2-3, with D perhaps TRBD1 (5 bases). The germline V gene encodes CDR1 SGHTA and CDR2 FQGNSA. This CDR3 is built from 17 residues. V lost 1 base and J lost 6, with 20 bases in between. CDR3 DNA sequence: TGTGCCAGCAGCTTAGGGTCCCGGACAACACAGACGGATACGCAGTATTTT. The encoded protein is CASSLGSRTTQTDTQYF.

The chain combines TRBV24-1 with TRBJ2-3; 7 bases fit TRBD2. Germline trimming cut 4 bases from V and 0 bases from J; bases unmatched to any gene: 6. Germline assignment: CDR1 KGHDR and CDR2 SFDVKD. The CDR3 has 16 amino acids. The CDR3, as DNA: TGTGCCACCAGTGACACGACTAGCCCGAGCACAGATACGCAGTATTTT. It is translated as CATSDTTSPSTDTQYF.

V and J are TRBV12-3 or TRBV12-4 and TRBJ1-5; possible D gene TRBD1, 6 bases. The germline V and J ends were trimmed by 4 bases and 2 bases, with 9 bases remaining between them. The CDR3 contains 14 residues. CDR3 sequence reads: CASSSDRRNQPQHF. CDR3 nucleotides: TGTGCCAGCAGTTCCGACAGGCGCAATCAGCCCCAGCATTTT.

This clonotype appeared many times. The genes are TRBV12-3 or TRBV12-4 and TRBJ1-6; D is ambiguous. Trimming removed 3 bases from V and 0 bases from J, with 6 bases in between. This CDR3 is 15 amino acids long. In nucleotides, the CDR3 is TGTGCCAGCAGTTTTACGAGCTCCTATAATTCACCCCTCCACTTT. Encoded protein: CASSFTSSYNSPLHF.

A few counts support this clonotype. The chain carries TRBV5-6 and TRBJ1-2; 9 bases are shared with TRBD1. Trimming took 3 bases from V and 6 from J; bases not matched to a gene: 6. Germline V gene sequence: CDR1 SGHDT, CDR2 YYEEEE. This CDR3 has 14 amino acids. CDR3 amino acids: CASSSRDRDDGYTF. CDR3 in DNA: TGTGCCAGCAGCTCCCGGGACAGGGATGATGGCTACACCTTC.

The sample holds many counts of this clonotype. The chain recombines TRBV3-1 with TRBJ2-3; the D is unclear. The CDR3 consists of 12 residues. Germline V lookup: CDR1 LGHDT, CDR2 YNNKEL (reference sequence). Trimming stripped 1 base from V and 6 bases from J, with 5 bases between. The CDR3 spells CASSQAADTQYF. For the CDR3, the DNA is TGTGCCAGCAGCCAAGCTGCCGATACGCAGTATTTT.

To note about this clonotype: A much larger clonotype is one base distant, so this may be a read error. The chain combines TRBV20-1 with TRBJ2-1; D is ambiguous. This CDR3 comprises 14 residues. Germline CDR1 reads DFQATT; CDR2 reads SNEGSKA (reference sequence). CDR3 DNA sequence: TGCAGTGCTATTCCCCCCTACTTCTACAAGGAGCAGTTCTTC. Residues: CSAIPPYFYKEQFF.

The CDR3 nucleotides are TGTGCCAGCAGCTTAGGGACAGGCTCCGCTACGAGCTATGGCTACACCTTC. Amino acids: CASSLGTGSATSYGYTF. This sequence joins TRBV7-8 and TRBJ1-2, with 7 positions matching TRBD1. V was pared by 1 base and J by 4 bases, with 12 bases of the junction left unmatched. The CDR3 runs to 17 residues. The V gene's germline CDR1 is SGHVS and CDR2 FQNEAQ.

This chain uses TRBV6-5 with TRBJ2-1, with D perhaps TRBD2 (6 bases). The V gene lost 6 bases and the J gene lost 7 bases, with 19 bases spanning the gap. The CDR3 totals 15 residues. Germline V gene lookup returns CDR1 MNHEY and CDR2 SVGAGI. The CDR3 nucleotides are TGTGCCAGCAGCCGCGGACGGGACTTGTTGAATGAGCAGTTCTTC. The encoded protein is CASSRGRDLLNEQFF.

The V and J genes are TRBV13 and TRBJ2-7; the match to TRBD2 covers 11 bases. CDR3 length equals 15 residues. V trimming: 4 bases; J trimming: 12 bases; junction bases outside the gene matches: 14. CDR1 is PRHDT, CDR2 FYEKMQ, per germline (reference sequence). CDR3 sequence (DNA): TGTGCCAGCAGCTCCCCCGTGGATAGCGGGGGGGCCGCGTACTTC. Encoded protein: CASSSPVDSGGAAYF.

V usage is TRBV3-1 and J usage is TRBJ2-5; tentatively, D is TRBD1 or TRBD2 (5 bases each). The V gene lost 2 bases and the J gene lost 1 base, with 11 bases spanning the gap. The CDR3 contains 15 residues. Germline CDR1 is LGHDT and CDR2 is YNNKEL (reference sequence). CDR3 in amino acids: CASSQSPGTQETQYF. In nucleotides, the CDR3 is TGTGCCAGCAGCCAAAGTCCGGGGACCCAAGAGACCCAGTACTTC.

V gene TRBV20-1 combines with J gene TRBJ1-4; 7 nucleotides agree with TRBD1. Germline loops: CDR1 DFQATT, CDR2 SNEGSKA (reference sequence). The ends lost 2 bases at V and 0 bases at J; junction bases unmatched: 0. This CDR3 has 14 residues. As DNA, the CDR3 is TGCAGTGCTAGAACAGGGGCAACTAATGAAAAACTGTTTTTT. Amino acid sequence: CSARTGATNEKLFF.

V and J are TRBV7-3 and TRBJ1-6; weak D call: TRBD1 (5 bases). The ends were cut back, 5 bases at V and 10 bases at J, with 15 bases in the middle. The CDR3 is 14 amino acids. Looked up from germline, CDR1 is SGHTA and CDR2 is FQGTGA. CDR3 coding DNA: TGTGCCAGCAGCGTAATGGGGACCGGATCACCCCTCCACTTT. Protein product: CASSVMGTGSPLHF.

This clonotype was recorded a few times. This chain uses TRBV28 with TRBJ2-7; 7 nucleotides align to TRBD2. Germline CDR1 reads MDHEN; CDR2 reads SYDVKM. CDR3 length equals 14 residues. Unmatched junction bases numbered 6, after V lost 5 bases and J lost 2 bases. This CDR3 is CASSGNGRTYEQYF. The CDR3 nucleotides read TGTGCCAGCAGTGGTAACGGGAGGACCTACGAGCAGTACTTC.